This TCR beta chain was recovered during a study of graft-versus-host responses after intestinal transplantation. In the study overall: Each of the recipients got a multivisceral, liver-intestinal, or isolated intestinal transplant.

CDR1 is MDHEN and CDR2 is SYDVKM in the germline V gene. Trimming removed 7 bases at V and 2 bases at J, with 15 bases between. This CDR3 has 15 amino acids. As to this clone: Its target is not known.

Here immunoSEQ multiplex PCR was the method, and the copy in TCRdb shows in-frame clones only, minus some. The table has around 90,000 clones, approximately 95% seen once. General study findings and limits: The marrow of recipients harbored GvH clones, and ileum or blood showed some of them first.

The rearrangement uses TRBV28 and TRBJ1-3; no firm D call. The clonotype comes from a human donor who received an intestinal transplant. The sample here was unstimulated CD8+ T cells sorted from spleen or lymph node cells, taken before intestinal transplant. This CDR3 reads CASTPLSVPGNTIYF. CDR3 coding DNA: TGTGCCAGCACCCCCCTCTCAGTCCCTGGAAACACCATATATTTT.